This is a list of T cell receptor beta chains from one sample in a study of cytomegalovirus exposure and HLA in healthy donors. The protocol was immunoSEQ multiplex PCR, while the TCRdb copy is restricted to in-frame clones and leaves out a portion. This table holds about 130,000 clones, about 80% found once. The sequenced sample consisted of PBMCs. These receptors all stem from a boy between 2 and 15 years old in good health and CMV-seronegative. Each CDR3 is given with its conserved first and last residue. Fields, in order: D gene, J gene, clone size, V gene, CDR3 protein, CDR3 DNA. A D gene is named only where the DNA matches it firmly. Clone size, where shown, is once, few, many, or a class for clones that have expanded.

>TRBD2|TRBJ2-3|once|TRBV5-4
CASSSLLAGGYEDTQYF
TGTGCCAGCAGCTCGCTTCTAGCGGGAGGGTACGAAGATACGCAGTATTTT
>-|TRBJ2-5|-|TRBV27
CASSPSWAGSQETQYF
TGTGCCAGCAGTCCCTCTTGGGCCGGGAGTCAAGAGACCCAGTACTTC
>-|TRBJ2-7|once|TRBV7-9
CASSLDSGGLDYEQYF
TGTGCCAGCAGCTTAGATTCCGGCGGGCTAGACTACGAGCAGTACTTC
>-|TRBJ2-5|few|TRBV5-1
CASSQLQGHQETQYF
TGCGCCAGCAGCCAACTACAGGGCCACCAAGAGACCCAGTACTTC
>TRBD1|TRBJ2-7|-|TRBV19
CASSGRGTGSSYEQYF
TGTGCCAGTAGTGGCCGAGGGACAGGGAGCTCCTACGAGCAGTACTTC
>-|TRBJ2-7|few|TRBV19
CASRPGRGYEQYF
TGTGCCTCTCGCCCCGGCCGGGGGTACGAGCAGTACTTC
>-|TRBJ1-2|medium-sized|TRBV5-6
CASSSGGGVWYGYTF
TGTGCCAGCAGCTCGGGCGGGGGGGTCTGGTATGGCTACACCTTC
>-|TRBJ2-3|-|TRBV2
CAIDGSNRTDTQYF
TGTGCCATAGACGGGAGTAACCGCACAGATACGCAGTATTTT
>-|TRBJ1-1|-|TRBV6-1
CASSELSEREAFF
TGTGCCAGCAGTGAATTGTCAGAGCGTGAAGCTTTCTTT
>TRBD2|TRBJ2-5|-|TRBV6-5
CASHLGREGSETQYF
TGTGCCAGCCACTTGGGGCGGGAGGGCTCAGAGACCCAGTACTTC
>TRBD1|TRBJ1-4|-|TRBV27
CASSDRGTGPLPGKLFF
TGTGCCAGCAGTGATAGAGGGACAGGGCCCCTCCCGGGAAAACTGTTTTTT
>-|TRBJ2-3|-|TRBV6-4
CASSDEAGRPDTQYF
TGTGCCAGCAGTGACGAGGCGGGAAGGCCAGATACGCAGTATTTT
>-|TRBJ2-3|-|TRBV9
CASSRSDSLHTDTQYF
TGTGCCAGCAGCCGATCGGACTCCTTGCACACAGATACGCAGTATTTT
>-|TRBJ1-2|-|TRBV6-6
CASSYDGLAQAHGYTF
TGTGCCAGCAGTTACGATGGTCTAGCCCAAGCTCATGGCTACACCTTC
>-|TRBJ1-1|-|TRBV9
CASGVAHQNTEAFF
TGTGCCAGCGGCGTAGCACATCAGAACACTGAAGCTTTCTTT
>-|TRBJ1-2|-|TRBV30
CAWSVRRGVLYGYTF
TGTGCCTGGAGTGTACGCAGGGGCGTTCTGTATGGCTACACCTTC
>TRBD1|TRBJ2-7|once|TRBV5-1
CASSTMTGSYEQYF
TGCGCCAGCAGCACTATGACAGGGTCCTACGAGCAGTACTTC
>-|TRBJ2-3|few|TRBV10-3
CAIQGTDTQYF
TGTGCCATCCAGGGGACAGATACGCAGTATTTT
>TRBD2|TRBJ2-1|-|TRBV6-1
CASRESGLAVKNEQFF
TGTGCCAGCAGAGAATCGGGACTAGCGGTTAAAAATGAGCAGTTCTTC
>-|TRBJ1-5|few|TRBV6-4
CASRDQTVRPQHF
TGTGCCAGCAGAGACCAGACAGTACGGCCCCAGCATTTT
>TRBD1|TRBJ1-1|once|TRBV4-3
CASSQAPGAGGTEAFF
TGCGCCAGCAGCCAAGCCCCTGGGGCAGGGGGAACTGAAGCTTTCTTT
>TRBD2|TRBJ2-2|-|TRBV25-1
CASSDGGRASGELFF
TGTGCCAGCAGTGATGGCGGGAGGGCCTCCGGGGAGCTGTTTTTT
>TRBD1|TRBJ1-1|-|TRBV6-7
CASSYSRDSMNTEAFF
TGTGCCAGCAGTTACTCCCGGGACAGCATGAACACTGAAGCTTTCTTT
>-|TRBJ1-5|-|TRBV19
CASSIGGGGRLSNQPQHF
TGTGCCAGTAGTATTGGCGGGGGGGGCCGGTTAAGCAATCAGCCCCAGCATTTT
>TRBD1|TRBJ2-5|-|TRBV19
CASSTGQRLYQETQYF
TGTGCCAGTAGTACGGGACAGAGACTTTACCAAGAGACCCAGTACTTC
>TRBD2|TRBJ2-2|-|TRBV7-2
CASSRGGVTGELFF
TGTGCCAGCAGCCGGGGAGGGGTAACCGGGGAGCTGTTTTTT
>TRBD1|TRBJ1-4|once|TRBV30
CAWSPGQGPEKLFF
TGTGCCTGGAGTCCCGGACAGGGACCTGAAAAACTGTTTTTT
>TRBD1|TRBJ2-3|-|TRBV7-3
CASSLDRGGSTDTQYF
TGTGCCAGCAGCTTAGACAGGGGTGGGTCTACAGATACGCAGTATTTT
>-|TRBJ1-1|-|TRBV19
CASSNRVVLNTEAFF
TGTGCCAGTAGTAACCGAGTAGTTTTGAACACTGAAGCTTTCTTT